This TCR beta chain comes out of a study of CD8+ T cells in alopecia areata. Study-level results: An increase in clonality over normal scalp was evident in lesional scalp, especially alopecia totalis/universalis.

This clone was picked up a small number of times. Its cognate antigen is unknown. In each case, RNA was isolated and then reverse transcribed into cDNA as the sequencing template. Profiled with immunoSEQ multiplex PCR; TCRdb holds only in-frame clones, not every one. The sample contains some 30,000 clones, over 60% of which appear only once. V lost 3 bases and J lost 4; bases outside the gene matches: 9. Germline values: CDR1 SGHVS, CDR2 FNYEAQ. This CDR3 comprises 16 residues. This TCR was sampled from a human donor with alopecia areata. Material for sequencing was NKG2D-low CD8+ T cells sorted from blood. The chain uses TRBV7-6 and TRBJ1-2, with 9 bases fitting TRBD1. CDR3: CASSFQTGGGSYGYTF. CDR3 nucleotide sequence: TGTGCCAGCAGCTTTCAGACAGGGGGAGGCTCCTATGGCTACACCTTC.